This T cell receptor (beta chain) was observed in a study of shared clonotypes between healthy human individuals. TCRdb's copy holds only in-frame clones and misses some; the assay was immunoSEQ multiplex PCR. The table records a few million clones, 90% to 95% of them present only once. Per germline, CDR1 MDHEN and CDR2 SYDVKM. With V trimmed by 2 bases and J by 4 bases, 4 bases remained unmatched. This CDR3 has 15 residues. Study-level findings and limits: The sharing of approximately 4.6% of naive CD4 clonotypes was seen across several donors.

Remarks on this clone: The target antigen is unknown.

The origin of this receptor is a man between 18 and 35 years old in good health. Some clones in this sample may be carry-over from other donors' samples. The gene calls are TRBV28 and TRBJ2-3; 9 bases fit TRBD1. The sequencing input was naive CD4+ T cells from PBMCs. Subset specified: CD45RA+ positively selected. The CDR3: CASSLGDRAPDTQYF. CDR3 bases: TGTGCCAGCAGTTTAGGGGACAGGGCCCCAGATACGCAGTATTTT. The variable domain in full, completed from reference TRBV28 and TRBJ2-3, reads DVKVTQSSRYLVKRTGEKVFLECVQDMDHENMFWYRQDPGLGLRLIYFSYDVKMKEKGDIPEGYSVSREKKERFSLILESASTNQTSMYLCASSLGDRAPDTQYFGPGTRLTVL.